A selection of T cell receptor beta chains follows, all from one sample in a study of lymphopenia after photon versus proton radiotherapy. The table came from immunoSEQ multiplex PCR; TCRdb's copy has only in-frame clones and leaves some out. The table has around 64,000 clones, 92% seen once. Source: peripheral blood, taken from a patient treated with photon-based radiotherapy. Receptors were obtained from a woman between 40 and 55 years old with cholangiocarcinoma. Each CDR3 is given with its conserved first and last residue. A D gene is named only where the DNA matches it firmly.

D gene: -
J gene: TRBJ1-1
V gene: TRBV18
CDR3 protein: CASRGGRPNTEAFF

D gene: -
J gene: TRBJ1-3
V gene: TRBV7-2
CDR3 protein: CASSLHQGYTIYF

D gene: TRBD1
J gene: TRBJ2-1
V gene: TRBV7-3
CDR3 protein: CASSGSDRGLYNEQFF

D gene: -
J gene: TRBJ1-4
V gene: TRBV4-3
CDR3 protein: CASSQGAATNEKLFF

D gene: TRBD1
J gene: TRBJ2-7
V gene: TRBV5-4
CDR3 protein: CASSLGKPGQDLGEQYF

D gene: -
J gene: TRBJ1-5
V gene: TRBV7-2
CDR3 protein: CASSRGGGGQPQHF

D gene: -
J gene: TRBJ1-3
V gene: TRBV28
CDR3 protein: CASSFSHFGAGNTIYF

D gene: -
J gene: TRBJ1-1
V gene: TRBV29-1
CDR3 protein: CSVSAGDGTEAFF

D gene: -
J gene: TRBJ1-2
V gene: TRBV19
CDR3 protein: CASRDDGYTF

D gene: TRBD2
J gene: TRBJ2-2
V gene: TRBV28
CDR3 protein: CASSLAGEWAGELFF

D gene: TRBD1
J gene: TRBJ1-2
V gene: TRBV11-2
CDR3 protein: CASSLLRDRDGSGYTF

D gene: -
J gene: TRBJ2-7
V gene: TRBV28
CDR3 protein: CASSTTGDLPYEQYF

D gene: TRBD1
J gene: TRBJ2-7
V gene: TRBV11-2
CDR3 protein: CASSFPLRGQGSYEQYF

D gene: TRBD1
J gene: TRBJ1-6
V gene: TRBV4-1
CDR3 protein: CASSQERDRFYSPLHF

D gene: -
J gene: TRBJ2-2
V gene: TRBV30
CDR3 protein: CAWSGGPGKWTGELFF

D gene: -
J gene: TRBJ1-5
V gene: TRBV27
CDR3 protein: CASSPRGINNQPQHF

D gene: TRBD1
J gene: TRBJ2-2
V gene: TRBV6-5
CDR3 protein: CASSYDGQGNTGELFF

D gene: -
J gene: TRBJ2-2
V gene: TRBV2
CDR3 protein: CASREYIPTGELFF

D gene: -
J gene: TRBJ2-7
V gene: TRBV27
CDR3 protein: CASSFGTESYEQYF

D gene: TRBD2
J gene: TRBJ2-1
V gene: TRBV7-2
CDR3 protein: CASSRGGRGPEQFF

D gene: -
J gene: TRBJ2-7
V gene: TRBV5-6
CDR3 protein: CASSPGQSYEQYF

D gene: TRBD2
J gene: TRBJ2-1
V gene: TRBV7-3
CDR3 protein: CASSSTGTSAGSYNEQFF

D gene: TRBD1
J gene: TRBJ2-7
V gene: TRBV7-9
CDR3 protein: CASSSGQGTYEQYF

D gene: -
J gene: TRBJ2-3
V gene: TRBV7-6
CDR3 protein: CASSSTDTQYF

D gene: TRBD2
J gene: TRBJ2-1
V gene: TRBV2
CDR3 protein: CASSERVAGGDYNEQFF

D gene: TRBD1
J gene: TRBJ1-2
V gene: TRBV27
CDR3 protein: CASSLFGTGGYGYTF

D gene: TRBD2
J gene: TRBJ2-3
V gene: TRBV5-4
CDR3 protein: CASSPGLAGVTDTQYF

D gene: -
J gene: TRBJ2-2
V gene: TRBV4-3
CDR3 protein: CASSQEVYQNTGELFF

D gene: TRBD1
J gene: TRBJ1-2
V gene: TRBV7-2
CDR3 protein: CASRTGTNYGYTF

D gene: -
J gene: TRBJ1-1
V gene: TRBV9
CDR3 protein: CASSGGEQGTNTEAFF

D gene: -
J gene: TRBJ2-2
V gene: TRBV9
CDR3 protein: CASSVDSNTGELFF

D gene: -
J gene: TRBJ2-1
V gene: TRBV6-1
CDR3 protein: CATSESSYNEQFF

D gene: -
J gene: TRBJ1-1
V gene: TRBV5-6
CDR3 protein: CASSPDPFNTEAFF

D gene: TRBD2
J gene: TRBJ2-1
V gene: TRBV29-1
CDR3 protein: CSVVTSGGLSSYNEQFF

D gene: TRBD1
J gene: TRBJ2-7
V gene: TRBV6-1
CDR3 protein: CASGTGGYEQYF

D gene: -
J gene: TRBJ2-7
V gene: TRBV27
CDR3 protein: CASTPYPGGRHEQYF

D gene: TRBD1
J gene: TRBJ1-3
V gene: TRBV7-9
CDR3 protein: CASSPGQGAQGNTIYF

D gene: TRBD2
J gene: TRBJ2-3
V gene: TRBV5-1
CDR3 protein: CASSSYGGATDTQYF

D gene: -
J gene: TRBJ1-2
V gene: TRBV5-8
CDR3 protein: CASSLIDHLANYGYTF

D gene: TRBD1
J gene: TRBJ1-1
V gene: TRBV6-5
CDR3 protein: CASSYSQGGNTEAFF

D gene: -
J gene: TRBJ1-1
V gene: TRBV28
CDR3 protein: CASSTGQIVNTEAFF

D gene: -
J gene: TRBJ2-7
V gene: TRBV5-7
CDR3 protein: CASSLDLILAPDFIYEQYF

D gene: -
J gene: TRBJ2-1
V gene: TRBV5-4
CDR3 protein: CASSLEGRSYNEQFF

D gene: -
J gene: TRBJ2-1
V gene: TRBV6-4
CDR3 protein: CASSDSWTTEQFF

D gene: -
J gene: TRBJ1-6
V gene: TRBV5-4
CDR3 protein: CASSSGPIYNSPLHF

D gene: TRBD2
J gene: TRBJ2-7
V gene: TRBV10-2
CDR3 protein: CASTLAGVFMGYEQYF

D gene: TRBD2
J gene: TRBJ2-7
V gene: TRBV6-5
CDR3 protein: CASRNGGASVYEQYF

D gene: TRBD1
J gene: TRBJ1-1
V gene: TRBV7-3
CDR3 protein: CASSRGQGRVEAFF

D gene: -
J gene: TRBJ2-3
V gene: TRBV5-1
CDR3 protein: CASSLTDTQYF

D gene: TRBD2
J gene: TRBJ2-1
V gene: TRBV28
CDR3 protein: CASSPTSGTTYNEQFF

D gene: TRBD1
J gene: TRBJ2-7
V gene: TRBV6-5
CDR3 protein: CASSSGQGGYEQYF

D gene: -
J gene: TRBJ1-1
V gene: TRBV11-2
CDR3 protein: CASSLDWWSAGPGTEAFF

D gene: -
J gene: TRBJ1-6
V gene: TRBV19
CDR3 protein: CASSIGGTDSGALHF

D gene: -
J gene: TRBJ2-2
V gene: TRBV27
CDR3 protein: CASSSIVSGELFF

D gene: TRBD1
J gene: TRBJ1-1
V gene: TRBV28
CDR3 protein: CASSTGGFTEAFF

D gene: -
J gene: TRBJ1-2
V gene: TRBV27
CDR3 protein: CASSPIMTVNYGYTF

D gene: TRBD1
J gene: TRBJ1-2
V gene: TRBV6-1
CDR3 protein: CASSEGTGGDYGYTF

D gene: -
J gene: TRBJ2-1
V gene: TRBV29-1
CDR3 protein: CSVGGSSYNEQFF

D gene: -
J gene: TRBJ2-7
V gene: TRBV5-6
CDR3 protein: CASSESWTGKSSYEQYF